The clone carrying this T cell receptor (beta chain) was detected only once. Its antigen is still unknown. Germline V gene lookup returns CDR1 SNHLY and CDR2 FYNNEI. V shed 5 bases and J shed 1 base, with 5 bases lying between them. There are 12 residues in the CDR3. This sample is drawn from a study of CD4+ T cells in melanoma. The study's findings and limits: Neoantigen-specific CD4+ T cells in melanoma reportedly had diverse differentiation states. CD8+ T cell, macrophage and B cell function reportedly correlated with neoantigen-specific CD4+ T cells.

The data were produced by immunoSEQ multiplex PCR, yet TCRdb's version contains in-frame clones alone and is incomplete. Seen here are 10,000 to 13,000 clones, approximately 70% observed once, and the top ten hold around 9.7%. The chain couples TRBV2 to TRBJ1-1; D is uncertain. This receptor was identified in a human donor with melanoma. The sequenced sample was cells from a culture (not recorded whether cultured in vitro). CDR3 residues: CASSPENTEAFF. In DNA, the CDR3 is TGTGCCAGCAGTCCGGAGAACACTGAAGCTTTCTTT.